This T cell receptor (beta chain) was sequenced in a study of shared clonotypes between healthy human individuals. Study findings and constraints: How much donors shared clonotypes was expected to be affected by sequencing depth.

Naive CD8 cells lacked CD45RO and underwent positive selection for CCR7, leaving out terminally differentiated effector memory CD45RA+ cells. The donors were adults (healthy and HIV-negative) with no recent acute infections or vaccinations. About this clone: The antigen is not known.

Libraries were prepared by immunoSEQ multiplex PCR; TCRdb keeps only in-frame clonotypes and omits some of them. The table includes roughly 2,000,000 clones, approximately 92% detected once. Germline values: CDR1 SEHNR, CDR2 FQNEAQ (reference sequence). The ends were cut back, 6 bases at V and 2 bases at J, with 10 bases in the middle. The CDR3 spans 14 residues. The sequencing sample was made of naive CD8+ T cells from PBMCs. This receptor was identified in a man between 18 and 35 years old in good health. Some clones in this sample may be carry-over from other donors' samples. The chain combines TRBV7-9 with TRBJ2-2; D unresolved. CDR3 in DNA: TGTGCCAGCAGTTCCAGTTTAAACACCGGGGAGCTGTTTTTT. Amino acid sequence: CASSSSLNTGELFF.